This T cell receptor beta chain was identified during a study of cytomegalovirus exposure and HLA in healthy donors. Germline CDR1 is SGHTA and CDR2 is FQGNSA. The CDR3 is 15 amino acids. Trimming at V came to 1 base and at J to 9 bases, leaving 8 bases not matched to a gene. Use of 60 Vbeta and 13 Jbeta primers characterized the PCR. Assay used: immunoSEQ multiplex PCR; TCRdb lists only in-frame clones, some missing. This table holds around 130,000 clones, just under 85% found once. The sequencing input was PBMCs. The chain employs TRBV7-2 and TRBJ1-1, with 10 bases identical to TRBD1. The sequence was collected from a boy between 2 and 10 years old in good health and CMV-seronegative. This CDR3 reads CASSLDGTGVWKAFF. DNA for the CDR3: TGTGCCAGCAGCTTAGACGGGACAGGGGTTTGGAAAGCTTTCTTT.